This T cell receptor (beta chain) was sequenced during a study of T cell repertoires in ileal Crohn's disease. Overall study context: Surgery for a complication: stricturing in 61%, penetrating in 39%.

The CDR3 runs to 13 residues. V lost 4 bases and J lost 0, with 4 bases in between. The germline CDR1 and CDR2 sequences are MNHNS and SASEGT. TCRB immunosequencing input was about 520 nanograms of biopsy DNA per sample. Using immunoSEQ multiplex PCR, the repertoire was profiled, and TCRdb retains in-frame clones only, with some absent. The table shows about 9,400 clones, with around 82% occurring only once. As to time point: neoterminal ileum biopsy at postoperative endoscopy, about 6 months after surgery. Sequenced input: ileal tissue. This chain links TRBV6-1 with TRBJ1-5, with D unclear. The source of this sequence is an adult with Crohn's disease. The CDR3 DNA reads TGTGCCAGCAGTGTCCATAGCAATCAGCCCCAGCATTTT. It translates to CASSVHSNQPQHF.